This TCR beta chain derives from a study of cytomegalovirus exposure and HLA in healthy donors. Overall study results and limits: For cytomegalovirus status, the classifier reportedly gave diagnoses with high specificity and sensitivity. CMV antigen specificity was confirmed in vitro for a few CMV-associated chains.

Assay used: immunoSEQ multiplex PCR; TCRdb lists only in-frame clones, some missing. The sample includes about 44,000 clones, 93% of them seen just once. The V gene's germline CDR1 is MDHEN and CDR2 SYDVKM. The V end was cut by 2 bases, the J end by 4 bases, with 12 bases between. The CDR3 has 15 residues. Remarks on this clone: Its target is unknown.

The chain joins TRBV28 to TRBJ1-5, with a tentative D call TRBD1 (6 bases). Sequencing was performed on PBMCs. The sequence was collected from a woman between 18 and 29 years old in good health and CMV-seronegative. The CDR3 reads CASSLQGRVNQPQHF. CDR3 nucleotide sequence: TGTGCCAGCAGTTTACAGGGGAGAGTGAATCAGCCCCAGCATTTT.